Listed below are T cell receptor beta chains from one sample, sequenced in a study of shared clonotypes between healthy human individuals. Assay used: immunoSEQ multiplex PCR; TCRdb lists only in-frame clones, some missing. Of more than 2 million clones detected, 85% to 95% appear once; the ten largest clones hold more than 0.1%. The specimen sequenced was naive CD4+ T cells sorted from blood. These receptors all come from a man aged 18 to 30 in good health. Both conserved end residues are part of each CDR3. The order of the fields is D gene, J gene, clone size, V gene, CDR3 DNA, CDR3 protein. The D gene is left open where the match is weak. The listing skips clone size in some rows; elsewhere it reads once, few, many or a size class.

D: -
J: TRBJ2-5
size: -
V: TRBV30
DNA: TGTGCCTGGACCCGGGACATTGCGACCCAGTACTTC
CDR3: CAWTRDIATQYF

D: -
J: TRBJ2-5
size: once
V: TRBV7-9
DNA: TGTGCCAGCAGCCGGGACTGGGGGACCCAGTACTTC
CDR3: CASSRDWGTQYF

D: -
J: TRBJ1-5
size: -
V: TRBV2
DNA: TGTGCCAGCAGTGAGTGGGTTAGCAATCAGCCCCAGCATTTT
CDR3: CASSEWVSNQPQHF

D: -
J: TRBJ1-6
size: -
V: TRBV2
DNA: TGTGCCAGCAGCGGGACATCTTTTCCCCCTAATTCACCCCTCCACTTT
CDR3: CASSGTSFPPNSPLHF

D: -
J: TRBJ2-7
size: -
V: TRBV18
DNA: TGTGCCAGCTCACCGGGCCGGGTCACCTACGAGCAGTACTTC
CDR3: CASSPGRVTYEQYF

D: TRBD2
J: TRBJ2-5
size: -
V: TRBV18
DNA: TGTGCCAGCTCACCGGGACTAGCGGGAGCAGTTGAGACCCAGTACTTC
CDR3: CASSPGLAGAVETQYF

D: -
J: TRBJ2-5
size: -
V: TRBV11-2
DNA: TGTGCCAGCAGCTTCTCACAAGGAGAGACCCAGTACTTC
CDR3: CASSFSQGETQYF

D: TRBD1
J: TRBJ1-1
size: -
V: TRBV10-3
DNA: TGTGCCATCAGTGAGTACGACCGGGACAGGGTTTGGATAAACACTGAAGCTTTCTTT
CDR3: CAISEYDRDRVWINTEAFF

D: TRBD1
J: TRBJ2-2
size: -
V: TRBV18
DNA: TGTGCCAGCTCACGAGGGACAGGGATCGGGGACACCGGGGAGCTGTTTTTT
CDR3: CASSRGTGIGDTGELFF

D: TRBD2
J: TRBJ2-5
size: -
V: TRBV7-9
DNA: TGTGCCAGCCACGAAGCGGGGAGCCAAGAGACCCAGTACTTC
CDR3: CASHEAGSQETQYF

D: -
J: TRBJ2-1
size: -
V: TRBV19
DNA: TGTGCCAGTAGTAAAGCATCTGGGATTTTCAATGAGCAGTTCTTC
CDR3: CASSKASGIFNEQFF

D: -
J: TRBJ2-5
size: -
V: TRBV5-4
DNA: TGTGCCAGCAGCCGGTCTCGCGGACAGCCCGGGACCCAGTACTTC
CDR3: CASSRSRGQPGTQYF

D: TRBD2
J: TRBJ2-7
size: -
V: TRBV7-2
DNA: TGTGCCAGCAGCCTGGGAGGGGTCGGGGAGCAGTACTTC
CDR3: CASSLGGVGEQYF

D: -
J: TRBJ2-7
size: -
V: TRBV5-1
DNA: TGCGCCAGCAGCTTGGAGGGAGGGACAGCCTACGAGCAGTACTTC
CDR3: CASSLEGGTAYEQYF

D: TRBD1
J: TRBJ2-7
size: -
V: TRBV5-1
DNA: TGCGCCAGCAGCAACGACAGGGGCATCTACGAGCAGTACTTC
CDR3: CASSNDRGIYEQYF

D: TRBD1
J: TRBJ1-4
size: -
V: TRBV5-4
DNA: TGTGCCAGCAGCTTAGACAGGGGGAATGAAAAACTGTTTTTT
CDR3: CASSLDRGNEKLFF

D: TRBD2
J: TRBJ2-3
size: -
V: TRBV5-1
DNA: TGCGCCAGCAGCTTGGACCCTAGCGGGAGGGCCTGGTATTTT
CDR3: CASSLDPSGRAWYF

D: TRBD1
J: TRBJ2-7
size: -
V: TRBV5-6
DNA: TGTGCCAGCAATAAGGACAGGGTACACGAGCAGTACTTC
CDR3: CASNKDRVHEQYF

D: -
J: TRBJ2-7
size: -
V: TRBV18
DNA: TGTGCCAGCTCACCACCGTTGACAGACTACGAGCAGTACTTC
CDR3: CASSPPLTDYEQYF

D: -
J: TRBJ2-5
size: -
V: TRBV7-8
DNA: TGTGCCAGCAGCCCTGACCCGGTGGGAGAGACCCAGTACTTC
CDR3: CASSPDPVGETQYF

D: TRBD1
J: TRBJ1-4
size: once
V: TRBV6-6
DNA: TGTGCCAGCAGTAGTACAGGGGGACGGAAGGAAAAACTGTTTTTT
CDR3: CASSSTGGRKEKLFF

D: -
J: TRBJ2-1
size: -
V: TRBV11-3
DNA: TGTGCCAGCAGCGTTCCCTTAGCGAACCCCTACAATGAGCAGTTCTTC
CDR3: CASSVPLANPYNEQFF

D: TRBD1
J: TRBJ2-5
size: -
V: TRBV29-1
DNA: TGCAGCGTTAAACCCGGGACAGGGGAAGGGGAGACCCAGTACTTC
CDR3: CSVKPGTGEGETQYF

D: -
J: TRBJ1-1
size: -
V: TRBV18
DNA: TGTGCCAGCTCCCAGGGGCCTGAAGCTTTCTTT
CDR3: CASSQGPEAFF

D: -
J: TRBJ1-2
size: -
V: TRBV6-5
DNA: TGTGCCAGCAGAAGTCCTGCTGAAAACTATGGCTACACCTTC
CDR3: CASRSPAENYGYTF

D: -
J: TRBJ2-7
size: -
V: TRBV27
DNA: TGTGCCAGCAGGCCCCATCCAATGCGGAGCTCCTACGAGCAGTACTTC
CDR3: CASRPHPMRSSYEQYF

D: -
J: TRBJ1-2
size: -
V: TRBV5-1
DNA: TGCGCCAGCAGCTTGGTAGGGCGAGAGAGCTATGGCTACACCTTC
CDR3: CASSLVGRESYGYTF

D: TRBD1
J: TRBJ1-6
size: -
V: TRBV2
DNA: TGTGCCAGCAGGGACAGGGGCTCACCCCTCCACTTT
CDR3: CASRDRGSPLHF

D: TRBD2
J: TRBJ2-6
size: -
V: TRBV28
DNA: TGTGCCAGCAGGACTAGCGGGAGGGCTTCTGGGGCCAACGTCCTGACTTTC
CDR3: CASRTSGRASGANVLTF

D: TRBD2
J: TRBJ2-3
size: -
V: TRBV11-2
DNA: TGTGCCAGCAGCGTGGGAGGGAGCACAGATACGCAGTATTTT
CDR3: CASSVGGSTDTQYF

D: -
J: TRBJ1-5
size: -
V: TRBV7-2
DNA: TGTGCCAGCAGCTTAGGGCCCATCAATCAGCCCCAGCATTTT
CDR3: CASSLGPINQPQHF

D: -
J: TRBJ2-7
size: -
V: TRBV2
DNA: TGTGCCAGCAGGCCCGGGACTCCCAGCGAGCAGTACTTC
CDR3: CASRPGTPSEQYF

D: -
J: TRBJ2-1
size: -
V: TRBV10-3
DNA: TGTGCCATCAGTGAGTCGGCTAGCAATGAGCAGTTCTTC
CDR3: CAISESASNEQFF

D: TRBD1
J: TRBJ1-4
size: -
V: TRBV5-1
DNA: TGCGCCAGCAGCTCACAGGGGACAACTAATGAAAAACTGTTTTTT
CDR3: CASSSQGTTNEKLFF

D: -
J: TRBJ1-2
size: -
V: TRBV27
DNA: TGTGCCAGCAGACCTGGAGGCTTCTATGGCTACACCTTC
CDR3: CASRPGGFYGYTF

D: -
J: TRBJ2-7
size: -
V: TRBV6-5
DNA: TGTGCCAGCAGAACAGATTTAATTACCTCCTACGAGCAGTACTTC
CDR3: CASRTDLITSYEQYF

D: -
J: TRBJ2-2
size: -
V: TRBV25-1
DNA: TGTGCCAGCAGTGAGGGCAGGGCGGCCGGGGAGCTGTTTTTT
CDR3: CASSEGRAAGELFF

D: TRBD2
J: TRBJ2-3
size: -
V: TRBV11-2
DNA: TGTGCCAGCAGCTTTCAAGCGGGGGGGACAGATACGCAGTATTTT
CDR3: CASSFQAGGTDTQYF

D: -
J: TRBJ2-7
size: -
V: TRBV6-1
DNA: TGTGCCAGTTGGAGACGGGGGACCGTATACGAGCAGTACTTC
CDR3: CASWRRGTVYEQYF

D: -
J: TRBJ2-5
size: -
V: TRBV11-2
DNA: TGTGCCAGCAGCTTAGGGGGCCGAGAGACCCAGTACTTC
CDR3: CASSLGGRETQYF

D: TRBD1
J: TRBJ1-6
size: -
V: TRBV4-1
DNA: TGCGCCAGCAGCTCCCGGACAGGGAACTCCTATAATTCACCCCTCCACTTT
CDR3: CASSSRTGNSYNSPLHF

D: TRBD1
J: TRBJ2-7
size: -
V: TRBV18
DNA: TGTGCCAGCTCACCACCCATCGGGACAGATGCCTACGAGCAGTACTTC
CDR3: CASSPPIGTDAYEQYF

D: -
J: TRBJ1-6
size: once
V: TRBV6-6
DNA: TGTGCCAGCAGTTACCGTCCAGGACATAATAATTCACCCCTCCACTTT
CDR3: CASSYRPGHNNSPLHF